This entry is about one T cell receptor (beta chain). Its specificity is not known. This entry comes from a study of cytomegalovirus exposure and HLA in healthy donors. The study, taken as a whole, reports: Most TCRs appeared rarely, but some public TCRs recurred in many donors. According to the study, 180 or so TCR beta chains were cytomegalovirus-associated. Reports described diagnosis of cytomegalovirus status by the classifier as highly specific and sensitive.

The CDR3 is 14 residues long. With 1 base removed from V and 3 bases from J, the gap between germline ends came to 7 bases. Germline CDR1 and CDR2: SGHTA and FQGTGA. Some clones are missing from TCRdb's copy, which holds only in-frame ones; the method was immunoSEQ multiplex PCR. This repertoire shows 100,000 to 150,000 clones, 89% found once; its top ten account for 0.95% to 1.5%. The donors were part of the validation cohort of fewer than 150 subjects. That cohort was separate from the first cohort, which comprised 666 subjects. The chain combines TRBV7-3 with TRBJ2-1; the D is unclear. Sequenced material: PBMCs. This TCR was sampled from a woman between 18 and 29 years old in good health and CMV-seronegative. The CDR3 DNA reads TGTGCCAGCAGCTTAAGAGGAAACTACAATGAGCAGTTCTTC. Translated, it gives CASSLRGNYNEQFF.